Listed below are T cell receptor beta chains from one sample, sequenced in a study of cytomegalovirus exposure and HLA in healthy donors. Produced via immunoSEQ multiplex PCR; TCRdb's table is partial and in-frame only. The sample holds roughly 100,000 clones; approximately 86% are singletons and the top ten take under 4.5%. The sequencing input was PBMCs. All receptors come from a woman in her late teens or twenties in good health and CMV-seropositive. The CDR3 runs from the conserved cysteine through the conserved F or W. The order of the fields is CDR3 protein, CDR3 DNA, D gene, J gene, clone size, V gene. D genes are given only for firm matches. The listing skips clone size in some rows; elsewhere it reads once, few, many or a size class.

CDR3: CASSKGIEREGRAYEQYF; DNA: TGTGCCAGCAGCAAGGGGATAGAGAGGGAAGGACGCGCCTACGAGCAGTACTTC; D: -; J: TRBJ2-7; size: -; V: TRBV21-1
CDR3: CASSQGARGAGEQYF; DNA: TGCGCCAGCAGCCAAGGGGCCAGGGGCGCAGGAGAGCAGTACTTC; D: -; J: TRBJ2-7; size: -; V: TRBV4-1
CDR3: CASSLGGTSGYNEQFF; DNA: TGTGCCAGCAGCTTGGGGGGGACTAGCGGTTACAATGAGCAGTTCTTC; D: TRBD2; J: TRBJ2-1; size: -; V: TRBV5-6
CDR3: CASNLTGPRYYGYTF; DNA: TGTGCCAGCAACTTAACAGGGCCACGCTACTATGGCTACACCTTC; D: -; J: TRBJ1-2; size: few; V: TRBV7-9
CDR3: CASSHDSNSNQPQHF; DNA: TGTGCCAGCAGCCATGACAGTAATAGCAATCAGCCCCAGCATTTT; D: -; J: TRBJ1-5; size: -; V: TRBV9
CDR3: CAISTGDYGYTF; DNA: TGTGCCATCAGTACAGGGGACTATGGCTACACCTTC; D: TRBD1; J: TRBJ1-2; size: few; V: TRBV10-3
CDR3: CASRSVKGAAYEQYF; DNA: TGTGCCAGCAGATCGGTTAAAGGGGCAGCCTACGAGCAGTACTTC; D: -; J: TRBJ2-7; size: few; V: TRBV6-1
CDR3: CASSYSRGSGQPQHF; DNA: TGTGCCAGCAGTTACTCGAGGGGGTCCGGTCAGCCCCAGCATTTT; D: -; J: TRBJ1-5; size: -; V: TRBV6-5
CDR3: CASWTFTGELFF; DNA: TGTGCCAGCTGGACTTTTACCGGGGAGCTGTTTTTT; D: -; J: TRBJ2-2; size: -; V: TRBV28
CDR3: CASSFGGRPYNEQFF; DNA: TGTGCCAGCAGTTTTGGAGGGAGACCCTACAATGAGCAGTTCTTC; D: -; J: TRBJ2-1; size: few; V: TRBV28
CDR3: CASSYRGGYTF; DNA: TGTGCCAGCAGTTACAGGGGTGGCTACACCTTC; D: TRBD1; J: TRBJ1-2; size: -; V: TRBV28
CDR3: CASSSGGGDYGYTF; DNA: TGCGCCAGCAGCTCGGGAGGGGGCGACTATGGCTACACCTTC; D: TRBD1; J: TRBJ1-2; size: -; V: TRBV5-1
CDR3: CASSRTAGNTEAFF; DNA: TGCGCCAGCAGCCGCACGGCAGGGAATACTGAAGCTTTCTTT; D: -; J: TRBJ1-1; size: -; V: TRBV5-1
CDR3: CAISRQGVQPQHF; DNA: TGTGCCATCAGCCGACAGGGGGTGCAGCCCCAGCATTTT; D: TRBD1; J: TRBJ1-5; size: -; V: TRBV10-3
CDR3: CASSVGRLAGTGELFF; DNA: TGTGCCAGCAGCGTAGGAAGGCTAGCGGGCACCGGGGAGCTGTTTTTT; D: TRBD2; J: TRBJ2-2; size: once; V: TRBV9
CDR3: CSVADSRNRYEQYF; DNA: TGCAGCGTTGCGGACAGCCGGAACCGCTACGAGCAGTACTTC; D: -; J: TRBJ2-7; size: -; V: TRBV29-1
CDR3: CAISERGDSGNTIYF; DNA: TGTGCCATCAGTGAGCGGGGGGACTCTGGAAACACCATATATTTT; D: -; J: TRBJ1-3; size: -; V: TRBV10-3
CDR3: CASSLTHAGDGSPLHF; DNA: TGTGCCAGCAGCTTAACCCACGCCGGGGATGGGTCACCCCTCCACTTT; D: -; J: TRBJ1-6; size: -; V: TRBV7-3
CDR3: CASSTPTGGRTEAFF; DNA: TGTGCCAGCAGTACCCCGACAGGGGGTCGGACTGAAGCTTTCTTT; D: TRBD1; J: TRBJ1-1; size: -; V: TRBV28
CDR3: CASQRVPGLDAHEQYF; DNA: TGTGCCAGCCAGAGAGTTCCGGGACTAGACGCCCACGAGCAGTACTTC; D: TRBD2; J: TRBJ2-7; size: once; V: TRBV2
CDR3: CAIGAASFEQYF; DNA: TGTGCCATCGGGGCAGCATCGTTCGAGCAGTACTTC; D: -; J: TRBJ2-7; size: -; V: TRBV10-3
CDR3: CASSIERGRTYNEQFF; DNA: TGTGCCAGTAGTATAGAGCGCGGGAGGACCTACAATGAGCAGTTCTTC; D: TRBD2; J: TRBJ2-1; size: -; V: TRBV19
CDR3: CASSLRDRDNQPQHF; DNA: TGCGCCAGCAGCCTCCGGGACAGGGACAATCAGCCCCAGCATTTT; D: TRBD1; J: TRBJ1-5; size: -; V: TRBV4-1
CDR3: CASSDTRRGDYGYTF; DNA: TGTGCCAGCAGTGATACCCGACGGGGAGACTATGGCTACACCTTC; D: -; J: TRBJ1-2; size: -; V: TRBV7-9
CDR3: CASSFGVSPSLTGANVLTF; DNA: TGTGCCAGCAGCTTCGGGGTTTCCCCCTCTCTAACGGGGGCCAACGTCCTGACTTTC; D: -; J: TRBJ2-6; size: -; V: TRBV7-8
CDR3: CASSVDTTGAEAFF; DNA: TGTGCCAGCAGTGTCGACACAACAGGGGCTGAAGCTTTCTTT; D: TRBD1; J: TRBJ1-1; size: -; V: TRBV25-1
CDR3: CASSLRQAETQYF; DNA: TGTGCCAGCAGCCTCCGACAGGCGGAGACCCAGTACTTC; D: -; J: TRBJ2-5; size: -; V: TRBV11-3
CDR3: CASSLHRGTSYEQYF; DNA: TGTGCCAGCAGCCTACACAGGGGGACCTCCTACGAGCAGTACTTC; D: TRBD1; J: TRBJ2-7; size: -; V: TRBV28
CDR3: CASSLAGTNSPLHF; DNA: TGTGCCAGCAGCTTGGCAGGGACAAATTCACCCCTCCACTTT; D: -; J: TRBJ1-6; size: -; V: TRBV5-6
CDR3: CASNSPGQGYEQYF; DNA: TGTGCCAGCAATTCACCGGGACAGGGGTACGAGCAGTACTTC; D: TRBD1; J: TRBJ2-7; size: -; V: TRBV6-1
CDR3: CASSFDRVGNTIYF; DNA: TGTGCCAGCAGTTTCGACAGGGTTGGAAACACCATATATTTT; D: TRBD1; J: TRBJ1-3; size: -; V: TRBV28
CDR3: CASSAQRGDNEKLFF; DNA: TGTGCCAGCAGCGCCCAACGGGGGGATAATGAAAAACTGTTTTTT; D: -; J: TRBJ1-4; size: few; V: TRBV9
CDR3: CASSQARTSGEADTQYF; DNA: TGCGCCAGCAGCCAAGCCCGGACTAGCGGGGAGGCAGATACGCAGTATTTT; D: TRBD2; J: TRBJ2-3; size: once; V: TRBV4-1
CDR3: CASSQSDRATEAFF; DNA: TGTGCCAGCAGCCAATCGGACAGGGCCACTGAAGCTTTCTTT; D: TRBD1; J: TRBJ1-1; size: -; V: TRBV4-2
CDR3: CASSLRIHRGPRETQYF; DNA: TGTGCCAGCTCACTAAGAATACACAGGGGTCCCCGAGAGACCCAGTACTTC; D: TRBD1; J: TRBJ2-5; size: -; V: TRBV18
CDR3: CASSIQPGQGGRNQPQHF; DNA: TGTGCCAGTAGTATACAACCGGGACAGGGGGGCCGCAATCAGCCCCAGCATTTT; D: TRBD1; J: TRBJ1-5; size: once; V: TRBV19